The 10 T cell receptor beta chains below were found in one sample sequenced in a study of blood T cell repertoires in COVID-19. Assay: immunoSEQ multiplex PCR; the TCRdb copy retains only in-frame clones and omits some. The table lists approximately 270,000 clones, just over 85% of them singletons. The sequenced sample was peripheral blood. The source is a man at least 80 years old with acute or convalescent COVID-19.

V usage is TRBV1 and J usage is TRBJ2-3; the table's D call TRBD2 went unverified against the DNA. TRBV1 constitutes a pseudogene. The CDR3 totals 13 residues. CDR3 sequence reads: CTSSKRAGDTQYF. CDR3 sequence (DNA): TGCACCAGCAGCAAAAGGGCGGGTGATACGCAGTATTTT.

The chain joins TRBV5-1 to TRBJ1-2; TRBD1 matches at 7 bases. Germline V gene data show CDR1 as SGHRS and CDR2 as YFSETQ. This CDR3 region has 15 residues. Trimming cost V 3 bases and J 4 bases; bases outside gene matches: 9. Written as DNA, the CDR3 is TGCGCCAGCAGCTCCCGACAGGGAGGAGGCTATGGCTACACCTTC. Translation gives CASSSRQGGGYGYTF.

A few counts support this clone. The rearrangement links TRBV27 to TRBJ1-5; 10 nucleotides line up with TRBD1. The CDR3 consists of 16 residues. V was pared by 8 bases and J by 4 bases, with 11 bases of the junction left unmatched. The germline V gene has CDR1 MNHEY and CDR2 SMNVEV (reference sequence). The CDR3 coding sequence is TGTGCCAGCGCCCCCCTGGACAGGGGGGGGAATCAGCCCCAGCATTTT. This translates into CASAPLDRGGNQPQHF.

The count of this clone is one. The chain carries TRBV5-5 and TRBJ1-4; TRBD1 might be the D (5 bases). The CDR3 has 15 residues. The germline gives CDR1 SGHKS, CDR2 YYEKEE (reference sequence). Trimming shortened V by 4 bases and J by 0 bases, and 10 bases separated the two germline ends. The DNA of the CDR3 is TGTGCCAGCAGCGTCGGACATGCAACTAATGAAAAACTGTTTTTT. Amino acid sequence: CASSVGHATNEKLFF.

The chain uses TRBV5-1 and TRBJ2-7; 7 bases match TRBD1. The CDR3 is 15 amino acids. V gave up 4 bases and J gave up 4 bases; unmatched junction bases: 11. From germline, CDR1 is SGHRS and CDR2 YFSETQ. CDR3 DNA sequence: TGCGCCAGCAGCCCGGACGGGACAGCCACATACGAGCAGTACTTC. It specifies CASSPDGTATYEQYF.

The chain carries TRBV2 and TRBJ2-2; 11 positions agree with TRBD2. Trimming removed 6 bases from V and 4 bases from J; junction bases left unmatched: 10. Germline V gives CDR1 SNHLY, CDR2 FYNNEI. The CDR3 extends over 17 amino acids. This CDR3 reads CASRPTSGSNPTGELFF. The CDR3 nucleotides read TGTGCCAGCAGGCCTACTAGCGGGAGTAATCCCACCGGGGAGCTGTTTTTT.

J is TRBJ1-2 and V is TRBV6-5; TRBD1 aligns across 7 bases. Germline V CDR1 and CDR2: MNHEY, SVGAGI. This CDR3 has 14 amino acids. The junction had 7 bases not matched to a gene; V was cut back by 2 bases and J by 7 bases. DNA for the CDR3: TGTGCCAGCAGTTACATTGACAGGGATAGTGGCTACACCTTC. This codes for CASSYIDRDSGYTF.

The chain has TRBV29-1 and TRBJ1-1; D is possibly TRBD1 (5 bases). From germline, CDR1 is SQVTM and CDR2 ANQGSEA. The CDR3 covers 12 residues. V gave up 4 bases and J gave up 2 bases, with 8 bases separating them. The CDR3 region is CSVGGINTEAFF. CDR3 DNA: TGCAGCGTTGGGGGCATCAACACTGAAGCTTTCTTT.

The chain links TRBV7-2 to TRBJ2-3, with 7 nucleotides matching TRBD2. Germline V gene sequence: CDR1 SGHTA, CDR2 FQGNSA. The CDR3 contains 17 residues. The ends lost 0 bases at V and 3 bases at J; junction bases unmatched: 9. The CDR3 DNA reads TGTGCCAGCAGCTTAGCGCCTAGCGGAGGAGGGACAGATACGCAGTATTTT. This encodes CASSLAPSGGGTDTQYF.

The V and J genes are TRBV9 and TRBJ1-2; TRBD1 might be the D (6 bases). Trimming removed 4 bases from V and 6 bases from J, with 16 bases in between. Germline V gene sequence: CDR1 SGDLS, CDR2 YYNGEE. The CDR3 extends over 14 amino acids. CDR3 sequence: CASSPQDRINGYTF. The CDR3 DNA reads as TGTGCCAGCAGCCCCCAAGACAGGATCAATGGCTACACCTTC.